The 31 T cell receptor beta chains below all came from one sample that was sequenced in a study of blood T cells in healthy people across ages (dated by TCRdb to between 2015 and 2016). Library construction relied on 5' RACE. The sample was run on an Illumina HiSeq 2500. A second PCR of roughly 6 to 11 cycles was performed with a sample-barcoded 5' primer and a J-beta primer mix. TCRdb reanalyzed the raw reads on its own, using fastp at Q25 for trimming and MiXCR for clone calling, and kept in-frame beta chains. CDR3 protein duplicates are merged, each entry listing the most common genes and DNA. The sample table shows hundreds of thousands of distinct CDR3 sequences, and over 45% are seen once. Roughly 22% of the sample goes to the ten largest clones. Sequencing was carried out using blood. The receptors were gathered from a man aged 25 to 40 in good health.

The chain has TRBV12-3 or TRBV12-4 and TRBJ2-4; D gene ambiguous. The J call is doubtful: the DNA matches TRBJ2-7 better. This CDR3 is 11 amino acids long. The CDR3 loop reads CAIQFLGEQYF. The DNA of the CDR3 is TGTGCCATCCAGTTTTTGGGCGAGCAGTACTTC.

The chain is built from TRBV4-3 and TRBJ2-7; possibly TRBD2 for D (5 bases). The ends were cut back, 4 bases at V and 2 bases at J, with 12 bases in the middle. The V gene's germline CDR1 is LGHNA and CDR2 YSLEER. The CDR3 has 14 residues. The CDR3 bases are TGCGCCAGCAGCCGGGAGACGGGGACCTACGAGCAGTACTTC. Amino acid sequence: CASSRETGTYEQYF.

V usage is TRBV7-3 and J usage is TRBJ2-7; TRBD2 might be the D (5 bases). The germline V gene encodes CDR1 SGHTA and CDR2 FQGTGA. The CDR3 runs 14 residues. The germline V and J ends were trimmed by 3 bases and 4 bases, with 13 bases remaining between them. This CDR3 reads CASSLLPSSYEQYF. CDR3 DNA sequence: TGTGCCAGCAGCTTGCTACCTAGCAGTTACGAGCAGTACTTC. The variable domain in full, with the rest retrieved from reference TRBV7-3 and TRBJ2-7, is GAGVSQTPSNKVTEKGKYVELRCDPISGHTALYWYRQSLGQGPEFLIYFQGTGAADDSGLPNDRFFAVRPEGSVSTLKIQRTERGDSAVYLCASSLLPSSYEQYFGPGTRLTVT.

The chain carries TRBV6-1 and TRBJ1-1; D ambiguous. Germline V gene lookup returns CDR1 MNHNS and CDR2 SASEGT. The CDR3 covers 11 residues. With 3 bases removed from V and 5 bases from J, the gap between germline ends came to 4 bases. CDR3 amino acids: CASSDLTEAFF. For the CDR3, the DNA is TGTGCCAGCAGTGATCTTACTGAAGCTTTCTTT.

As regards this clonotype: The junction departs from the called germline gene at one end, perhaps through a read error. V is TRBV7-9 and J is TRBJ2-7, with 9 bases identical to TRBD2. Germline-derived CDR1 and CDR2 are SEHNR and FQNEAQ (reference sequence). This CDR3 is 16 amino acids long. The CDR3 sequence: CANSSPLLAGLDEQYF. The CDR3 DNA reads TGTGCCAACAGCTCGCCCCTCCTAGCGGGACTGGATGAGCAGTACTTC.

The rearrangement uses TRBV12-3 or TRBV12-4 and TRBJ2-3; 8 nucleotides line up with TRBD2. V lost 9 bases and J lost 14; bases outside the gene matches: 16. The CDR3 is 13 amino acids. CDR3 bases: TGTGCCAGTCGGGGGGGGCGGAACAGATACGCGTATTTT. Its protein is CASRGGRNRYAYF.

The J gene is TRBJ2-1, the V gene TRBV7-2; TRBD2 matches at 7 bases. CDR1 is SGHTA, CDR2 FQGNSA, per germline. This CDR3 is built from 14 residues. The V segment lost 3 bases and the J segment 10 bases; nucleotides outside the gene matches: 9. CDR3 DNA sequence: TGTGCCAGCAGCTTTCAGCGGGACTCCTACGAGCAGTTCTTC. Its translation is CASSFQRDSYEQFF.

V and J are TRBV20-1 and TRBJ1-1; weak D call: TRBD1 (5 bases). V was shortened by 6 bases and J by 0 bases, with 11 bases between the two germline ends. CDR3 length equals 13 residues. The germline CDR1 and CDR2 sequences are DFQATT and SNEGSKA (reference sequence). CDR3 sequence: CSAGETVNTEAFF. CDR3 coding DNA: TGCAGTGCCGGAGAGACAGTGAACACTGAAGCTTTCTTT.

The chain carries TRBV7-2 and TRBJ1-4; D not resolved. CDR1 and CDR2 (germline): SGHTA, FQGNSA. V gave up 5 bases and J gave up 8 bases, with 15 bases separating them. The CDR3 covers 14 residues. CDR3 in DNA: TGTGCCAGCAGCCCCGTAATGCGAGGGGAAAAACTGTTTTTT. Its translation is CASSPVMRGEKLFF.

The J gene is TRBJ2-5, the V gene TRBV16, with D perhaps being TRBD1 or TRBD2 (5 bases each). Looked up from germline, CDR1 is KGHSY and CDR2 is FQNENV. V lost 0 bases and J lost 5, with 19 bases in between. This CDR3 region has 17 residues. The CDR3 loop is CASSQSDGAAGFETQYF. The CDR3, as DNA: TGTGCCAGCAGCCAATCGGACGGGGCGGCTGGTTTTGAGACCCAGTACTTC.

The table lists this clonotype with a few counts. V and J are TRBV15 and TRBJ2-5; TRBD2 matches 11 bases. This CDR3 has 20 amino acids. Germline values: CDR1 LNHNV, CDR2 YYDKDF (reference sequence). Trimming took 0 bases from V and 1 from J; bases not matched to a gene: 13. CDR3 loop: CATSRDLRTSGPTAQETQYF. As DNA, the CDR3 is TGTGCCACCAGCAGAGATCTCAGGACTAGCGGGCCCACAGCCCAAGAGACCCAGTACTTC. Together with reference TRBV15 and TRBJ2-5, the CDR3 gives the full variable domain: DAMVIQNPRYQVTQFGKPVTLSCSQTLNHNVMYWYQQKSSQAPKLLFHYYDKDFNNEADTPDNFQSRRPNTSFCFLDIRSPGLGDTAMYLCATSRDLRTSGPTAQETQYFGPGTRLLVL.

The chain uses TRBV6-1 and TRBJ1-2, with D unresolved. The CDR3 is made up of 13 amino acids. CDR1 is MNHNS, CDR2 SASEGT, per germline. V was trimmed by 8 bases and J by 3 bases, leaving 13 bases between them. The CDR3 reads CASFTGGYYGYTF. In DNA, the CDR3 is TGTGCCAGCTTCACTGGAGGGTACTATGGCTACACCTTC.

In its sample, this clonotype was seen a few times. The chain is built from TRBV29-1 and TRBJ1-1, with TRBD1 matching 7 bases. Germline CDR1 SQVTM, CDR2 ANQGSEA. The trim removed 7 bases at V and 8 bases at J, leaving 10 bases unmatched. The CDR3 totals 12 residues. The CDR3 nucleotides are TGCAGCGGGTACGGGACAGTCTACGAAGCTTTCTTT. Residues: CSGYGTVYEAFF.

This clonotype has only a few counts. The rearrangement uses TRBV21-1 and TRBJ1-2. TRBV21-1 is designated a pseudogene. This CDR3 has 15 amino acids. CDR3 region: CASSKLKSPSTSGTF. As DNA, the CDR3 is TGTGCCAGCAGCAAATTAAAAAGTCCGTCCACCTCCGGCACCTTC.

The chain couples TRBV4-2 to TRBJ2-7; D possibly uses TRBD1 or TRBD2 (7 bases each). The CDR3 consists of 17 residues. Deletions cut 1 base from V and 7 bases from J, with 23 bases between. Per germline, CDR1 LGHNA and CDR2 YNFKEQ. CDR3: CASSQALGGGSYNEQYF. The CDR3 bases are TGTGCCAGCAGCCAAGCCCTGGGAGGGGGCTCCTACAATGAGCAGTACTTC.

CDR3 sequence reads: CSVAVAGNTGELFF. In DNA, the CDR3 is TGCAGCGTTGCTGTAGCGGGAAACACCGGGGAGCTGTTTTTT. J is TRBJ2-2 and V is TRBV29-1; 8 nucleotides line up with TRBD2. Germline CDR1 SQVTM, CDR2 ANQGSEA. Unmatched junction bases numbered 3, after V lost 4 bases and J lost 2 bases. The CDR3 is 14 residues long.

This chain uses TRBV7-9 with TRBJ1-4, with TRBD1 matching 7 bases. CDR1 and CDR2 from the germline V gene are SEHNR and FQNEAQ (reference sequence). V was pared by 5 bases and J by 5 bases, with 8 bases of the junction left unmatched. The CDR3 is made up of 15 amino acids. DNA for the CDR3: TGTGCCAGCAGCAAGCGGACAGGAGGGAATGAAAAACTGTTTTTT. This codes for CASSKRTGGNEKLFF.

This rearrangement joins TRBV6-5 to TRBJ2-6; unclear D gene. Trimming took 0 bases from V and 5 from J, leaving 8 bases between them. The germline V gene has CDR1 MNHEY and CDR2 SVGAGI. The CDR3 length is 15 residues. CDR3 sequence (DNA): TGTGCCAGCAGTTACTCCCGAGACAGGGCCAACGTCCTGACTTTC. It encodes CASSYSRDRANVLTF.

This clonotype was observed a handful of times. The gene calls are TRBV4-2 and TRBJ2-1; TRBD2 aligns across 8 bases. This CDR3 contains 12 residues. Germline lookup yields CDR1 LGHNA and CDR2 YNFKEQ. Trimming cost V 4 bases and J 9 bases; bases outside gene matches: 2. The CDR3 nucleotides are TGTGCCAGCAGCCCGCGGGGGGCTGAGCAGTTCTTC. This codes for CASSPRGAEQFF.

The CDR3 protein is CASSESYGTGLYEQYF. The CDR3 nucleotides read TGTGCCAGCAGTGAATCATATGGGACAGGGCTTTACGAGCAGTACTTC. This chain joins TRBV25-1 and TRBJ2-7, with 9 bases fitting TRBD1. CDR1 MGHDK and CDR2 SYGVNS come from the germline V gene. The trim removed 1 base at V and 4 bases at J, leaving 8 bases unmatched. The CDR3 length is 16 residues.

The rearrangement links TRBV4-3 to TRBJ2-3, with TRBD2 as a possible D gene (6 bases). Germline-derived CDR1 and CDR2 are LGHNA and YSLEER. There are 15 residues in the CDR3. Trimming stripped 1 base from V and 0 bases from J, with 8 bases between. The chain's CDR3 is CASSQGGKSTDTQYF. CDR3 DNA: TGCGCCAGCAGCCAAGGCGGGAAAAGCACAGATACGCAGTATTTT.

This clonotype was observed a few times. In nucleotides, the CDR3 is TGTGCCAGCAGTAAGGGGACGGCGCGGACCCAGTACTTC. This codes for CASSKGTARTQYF. The chain combines TRBV12-3 or TRBV12-4 with TRBJ2-5; D may be TRBD1 or TRBD2 (5 bases each). V was clipped by 5 bases and J by 7 bases, with 14 bases between them. The CDR3 has 13 amino acids.

The chain has TRBV5-1 and TRBJ2-7, with 10 positions matching TRBD1. CDR1 is SGHRS, CDR2 YFSETQ, per germline. The CDR3 has 15 amino acids. V dropped 4 bases and J dropped 4; count of bases not matched to a gene: 8. The CDR3 loop reads CASSGGQGMRYEQYF. The CDR3 region has the DNA TGCGCCAGCAGCGGGGGACAGGGGATGAGGTACGAGCAGTACTTC. Using reference TRBV5-1 and TRBJ2-7 for the parts outside the CDR3, the full variable domain is KAGVTQTPRYLIKTRGQQVTLSCSPISGHRSVSWYQQTPGQGLQFLFEYFSETQRNKGNFPGRFSGRQFSNSRSEMNVSTLELGDSALYLCASSGGQGMRYEQYFGPGTRLTVT.

This clonotype was detected a few times. J is TRBJ2-5 and V is TRBV7-2; the D gene could be TRBD1 or TRBD2 (6 bases each). The ends were cut back, 6 bases at V and 5 bases at J, with 16 bases in the middle. CDR3 length: 14 amino acids. Per the germline V gene, CDR1 is SGHTA and CDR2 is FQGNSA. In DNA form, the CDR3 reads TGTGCCAGCAGTCTACAAGGGGGGAAGGAGACCCAGTACTTC. This sequence encodes CASSLQGGKETQYF.

V and J are TRBV5-1 and TRBJ1-1, with D unresolved. V lost 8 bases, J lost 4 bases, and 9 bases lay in between. The germline V gene has CDR1 SGHRS and CDR2 YFSETQ. The CDR3 sequence is 11 residues long. Here the CDR3 reads CASSEATEAFF. CDR3 nucleotide sequence: TGCGCCAGTTCGGAGGCCACTGAAGCTTTCTTT.

The chain joins TRBV11-2 to TRBJ2-3, with TRBD2 identical over 15 bases. CDR3 size: 18 residues. Unmatched junction bases numbered 8, after V lost 5 bases and J lost 2 bases. CDR1 is SGHAT, CDR2 FQNNGV, per germline. This CDR3 reads CASSPPGTSGGYTDTQYF. The CDR3 DNA is TGTGCCAGCAGCCCACCCGGGACTAGCGGGGGGTACACAGATACGCAGTATTTT.

This clonotype was detected a few times. In nucleotides, the CDR3 is TGTGCCAGCAAATCGACAGGGGGAGGAGAGACCCAGTACTTC. The encoded protein is CASKSTGGGETQYF. The rearrangement joins TRBV6-2 or TRBV6-3 to TRBJ2-5; 9 positions match TRBD1. V shed 7 bases, J shed 4 bases, and the junction held 7 bases outside the gene matches. CDR3 length: 14 residues. Germline loops: CDR1 MNHEY, CDR2 SVGEGT.

V and J are TRBV7-6 and TRBJ2-3; 12 nucleotides align to TRBD2. Trimming at V came to 1 base and at J to 4 bases, leaving 18 bases not matched to a gene. From germline, CDR1 is SGHVS and CDR2 FNYEAQ. The CDR3 extends over 21 amino acids. This CDR3 is CASSLVIGLAGGPGGSDTQYF. In DNA, the CDR3 is TGTGCCAGCAGCTTAGTGATAGGTCTAGCGGGGGGGCCAGGTGGCTCAGATACGCAGTATTTT.

The V and J genes are TRBV14 and TRBJ1-6; D is perhaps TRBD1 (5 bases). The germline V and J ends were trimmed by 2 bases and 2 bases, with 10 bases remaining between them. In germline, CDR1 is SGHDN, CDR2 FVKESK. The CDR3 is made up of 16 amino acids. CDR3 bases: TGTGCCAGCAGCCAACAGGGAACAGCCTATAATTCACCCCTCCACTTT. Amino acids: CASSQQGTAYNSPLHF.

This chain uses TRBV4-2 with TRBJ2-3; D tentatively reads TRBD1 or TRBD2 (5 bases each). The CDR3 has 15 amino acids. Germline V lookup: CDR1 LGHNA, CDR2 YNFKEQ. V was pared by 4 bases and J by 2 bases, with 13 bases between. The CDR3 DNA follows: TGTGCCAGCAGCCGAGGGGCCGGGACCACAGATACGCAGTATTTT. Amino acids: CASSRGAGTTDTQYF.

The rearrangement uses TRBV5-5 and TRBJ2-7; no firm D call. The CDR3 covers 13 residues. V lost 4 bases and J lost 0, with 8 bases in between. Germline V lookup: CDR1 SGHKS, CDR2 YYEKEE (reference sequence). The CDR3 spells CASSVLFSYEQYF. CDR3 nucleotides: TGTGCCAGCAGCGTTCTCTTCTCCTACGAGCAGTACTTC.